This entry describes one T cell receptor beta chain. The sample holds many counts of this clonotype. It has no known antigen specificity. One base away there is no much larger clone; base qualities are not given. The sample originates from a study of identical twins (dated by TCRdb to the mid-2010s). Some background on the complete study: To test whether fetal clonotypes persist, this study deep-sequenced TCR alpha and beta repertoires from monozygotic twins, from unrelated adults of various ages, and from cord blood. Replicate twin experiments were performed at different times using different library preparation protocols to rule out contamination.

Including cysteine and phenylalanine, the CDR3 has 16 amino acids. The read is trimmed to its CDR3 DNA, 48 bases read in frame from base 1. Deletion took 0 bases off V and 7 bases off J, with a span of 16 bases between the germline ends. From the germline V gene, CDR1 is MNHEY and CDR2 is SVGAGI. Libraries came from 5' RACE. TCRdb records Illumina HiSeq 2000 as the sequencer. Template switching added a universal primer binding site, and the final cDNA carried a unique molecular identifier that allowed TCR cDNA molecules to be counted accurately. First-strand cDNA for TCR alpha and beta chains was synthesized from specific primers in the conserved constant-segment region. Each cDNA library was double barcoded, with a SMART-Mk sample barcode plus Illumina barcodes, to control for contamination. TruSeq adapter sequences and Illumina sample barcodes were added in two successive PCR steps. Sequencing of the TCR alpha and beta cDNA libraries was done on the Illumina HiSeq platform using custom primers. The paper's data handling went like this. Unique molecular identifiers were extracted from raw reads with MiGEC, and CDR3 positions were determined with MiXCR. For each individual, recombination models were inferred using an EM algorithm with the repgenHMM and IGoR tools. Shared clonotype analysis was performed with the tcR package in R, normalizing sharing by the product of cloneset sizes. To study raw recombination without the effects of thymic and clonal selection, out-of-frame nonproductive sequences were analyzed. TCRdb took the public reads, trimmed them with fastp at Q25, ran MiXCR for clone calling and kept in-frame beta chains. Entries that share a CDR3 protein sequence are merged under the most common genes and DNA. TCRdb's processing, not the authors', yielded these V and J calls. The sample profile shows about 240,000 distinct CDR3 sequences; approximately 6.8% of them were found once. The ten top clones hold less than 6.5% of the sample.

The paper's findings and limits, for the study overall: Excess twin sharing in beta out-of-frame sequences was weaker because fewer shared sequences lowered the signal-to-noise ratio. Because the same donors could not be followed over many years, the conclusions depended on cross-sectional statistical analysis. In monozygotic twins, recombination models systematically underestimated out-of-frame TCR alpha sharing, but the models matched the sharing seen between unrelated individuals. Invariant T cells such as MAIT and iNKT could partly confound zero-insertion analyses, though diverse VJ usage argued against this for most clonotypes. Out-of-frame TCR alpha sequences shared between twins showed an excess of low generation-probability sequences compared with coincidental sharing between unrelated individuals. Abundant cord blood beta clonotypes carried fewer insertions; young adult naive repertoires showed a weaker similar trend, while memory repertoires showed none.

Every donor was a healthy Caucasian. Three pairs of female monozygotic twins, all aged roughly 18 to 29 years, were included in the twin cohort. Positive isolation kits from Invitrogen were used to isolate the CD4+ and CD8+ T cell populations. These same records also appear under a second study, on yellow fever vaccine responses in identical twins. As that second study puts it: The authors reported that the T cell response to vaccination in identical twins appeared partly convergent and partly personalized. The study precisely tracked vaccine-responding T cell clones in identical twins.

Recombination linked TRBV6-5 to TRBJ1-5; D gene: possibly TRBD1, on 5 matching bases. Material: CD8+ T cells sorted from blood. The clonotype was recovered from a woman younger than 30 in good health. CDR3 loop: CASSYSPGTGWQPQHF. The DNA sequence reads TGTGCCAGCAGTTACTCCCCGGGTACAGGATGGCAGCCCCAGCATTTT.